This T cell receptor (beta chain) was captured in a study of blood T cell repertoires in COVID-19. CDR1 and CDR2 from the germline V gene are MNHNY and SVGAGI (reference sequence). The CDR3 spans 15 residues. The V end was cut by 3 bases, the J end by 1 base, with 7 bases between. Repertoires were generated with immunoSEQ multiplex PCR, while TCRdb's copy carries only in-frame clones and drops some. This table has roughly 140,000 clones, around 84% appearing once. The sequencing sample was made of peripheral blood. This sequence joins TRBV6-6 and TRBJ1-6; D is unresolved. The sequence came from a woman aged 50 to 60 with acute or convalescent COVID-19. CDR3 region: CASSYAGSYNSPLHF. As DNA, the CDR3 is TGTGCCAGCAGTTATGCGGGATCCTATAATTCACCCCTCCACTTT.